A selection of T cell receptor beta chains follows, all from one sample in a study of blood T cell repertoires in COVID-19. Using immunoSEQ multiplex PCR, the repertoire was profiled, and TCRdb retains in-frame clones only, with some absent. The sample includes about 140,000 clones, 65% to 80% of them seen just once. The sequencing input was peripheral blood. All receptors come from a man aged 60-69 years with acute or convalescent COVID-19. Each CDR3 is given with its conserved first and last residue. D genes are given only for firm matches. Size is omitted from some rows. Given values are once, few, many or a class for expanded clones.

D	V	size	J	DNA	CDR3
TRBD1	TRBV5-6	.	TRBJ1-1	TGTGCCAGCAGCATTAGACAGGGGAACACTGAAGCTTTCTTT	CASSIRQGNTEAFF
.	TRBV4-2	.	TRBJ2-1	TGTGCCAGCAGCCAAGTGACTAGGGGGGGCAATGAGCAGTTCTTC	CASSQVTRGGNEQFF
.	TRBV11-3	few	TRBJ2-6	TGTGCCAGCAGCCCGGGTCGGGCCAACGTCCTGACTTTC	CASSPGRANVLTF
TRBD1	TRBV28	.	TRBJ1-1	TGTGCCAGCAGTTGGACAGGTTTGGACACTGAAGCTTTCTTT	CASSWTGLDTEAFF
.	TRBV27	.	TRBJ1-6	TGTGCCAGCAGTGGACATTATAATTCACCCCTCCACTTT	CASSGHYNSPLHF
TRBD2	TRBV6-1	.	TRBJ2-2	TGTGCCAGCAGTGAGATGGGACTAGCAAGGAACACCGGGGAGCTGTTTTTT	CASSEMGLARNTGELFF
.	TRBV28	.	TRBJ1-2	TGTGCCATCCAGACAGCCGCTAACTATGGCTACACCTTC	CAIQTAANYGYTF
.	TRBV6-5	.	TRBJ1-2	TGTGCCAGCAGTATTGTTCCCGGGGAAAACTATGGCTACACCTTC	CASSIVPGENYGYTF
.	TRBV18	.	TRBJ1-5	TGTGCCAGCTCCGCGGGGGGGCGGGAAAATCAGCCCCAGCATTTT	CASSAGGRENQPQHF
TRBD2	TRBV19	.	TRBJ2-3	TGTGCCAGTAGTATTCGGCGGGAGGGCCGTAATACGCAGTATTTT	CASSIRREGRNTQYF
TRBD2	TRBV7-6	.	TRBJ2-2	TGTGCCAGCAGCCCCTCGAGCGGGAGGGCCCGGGAGCTGTTTTTT	CASSPSSGRARELFF
.	TRBV7-9	.	TRBJ2-5	TGTGCCAGCACTGTTTTAGGGGATGGAGAGACCCAGTACTTC	CASTVLGDGETQYF
.	TRBV6-5	.	TRBJ1-3	TGTGCCAGCAGGTATAGCTCTGGAAACACCATATATTTT	CASRYSSGNTIYF
TRBD2	TRBV3-1/TRBV3-2	.	TRBJ2-1	TGTGCCAGCAGCCGGGGGGGAAGCACCTACAATGAGCAGTTCTTC	CASSRGGSTYNEQFF
TRBD1	TRBV10-2	.	TRBJ1-2	TGCGCCAGCAGGGCGGACAGGGATGGCTACACCTTC	CASRADRDGYTF
.	TRBV28	.	TRBJ1-5	TGTGCCAGCAGTTTACTGGGGTACCGGGGATCCTATAGCAATCAGCCCCAGCATTTT	CASSLLGYRGSYSNQPQHF
.	TRBV7-9	many	TRBJ2-7	TGTGCCAGCAGCCTGAGGAGCGAGCAGTACTTC	CASSLRSEQYF
TRBD1	TRBV28	.	TRBJ1-5	TGTGCCAGCAGGTCCGGGACAGTCTTCAATCAGCCCCAGCATTTT	CASRSGTVFNQPQHF
TRBD2	TRBV28	.	TRBJ2-1	TGTGCCAGCACCTTGCTAGCGGAGGCGGGTGAGCAGTTCTTC	CASTLLAEAGEQFF
.	TRBV27	.	TRBJ1-5	TGTGCCAGCAGTTTAGGGGGGGGCAGCAATCAGCCCCAGCATTTT	CASSLGGGSNQPQHF
.	TRBV6-2/TRBV6-3	.	TRBJ2-4	TGTGCCAGCAGTTTCCGCGGTCTAGCCAAAAACATTCAGTACTTC	CASSFRGLAKNIQYF
TRBD1	TRBV7-6	.	TRBJ1-3	TGTGCCAGCAGCTTAGCCGCCGGGACAGGGTTCTCTGGAAACACCATATATTTT	CASSLAAGTGFSGNTIYF
.	TRBV16	.	TRBJ1-2	TGTGCCAGCAGCCAAATCCCAGGGATTAACTATGGCTACACCTTC	CASSQIPGINYGYTF
TRBD2	TRBV5-6	.	TRBJ2-5	TGTGCCAGCAGCTGGATGACTAGCGGGAGGGCCCAAGAGACCCAGTACTTC	CASSWMTSGRAQETQYF
.	TRBV18	once	TRBJ2-1	TGTGCCAGCTCAAATCGGGATGAGCAGTTCTTC	CASSNRDEQFF
.	TRBV18	.	TRBJ1-1	TGTGCCAGCTCATCGGCGCAGGACACTGAAGCTTTCTTT	CASSSAQDTEAFF
.	TRBV27	.	TRBJ2-4	TGTGCCAGCAGTTTGTCTTGGATGGGAGACATTCAGTACTTC	CASSLSWMGDIQYF
TRBD2	TRBV6-1	.	TRBJ2-5	TGTGCCAGCAGTGAACGGGGCCTAGCGGGGGAGACCCAGTACTTC	CASSERGLAGETQYF
.	TRBV7-9	.	TRBJ1-4	TGTGCCAGCAGCCTTCCGGCAGGCTTTAATGAAAAACTGTTTTTT	CASSLPAGFNEKLFF
.	TRBV11-2	.	TRBJ2-7	TGTGCCAGCAGCTTAGTGCCAGGGGCGGGCGAGCAGTACTTC	CASSLVPGAGEQYF
.	TRBV7-9	.	TRBJ2-5	TGTGCCAGCAGCTTTAGCTGGAGCCAAGAGACCCAGTACTTC	CASSFSWSQETQYF
TRBD1	TRBV7-6	.	TRBJ2-5	TGTGCCAGCAGCTCGGGACAGGGCGGAGAGACCCAGTACTTC	CASSSGQGGETQYF
TRBD1	TRBV7-9	.	TRBJ2-7	TGTGCCAGCAGCCCGGGACAGACCGAGCAGTACTTC	CASSPGQTEQYF
TRBD2	TRBV5-4	few	TRBJ2-1	TGTGCCAGCAGCACGACTAGCGGGAGTCCCCATGAGCAGTTCTTC	CASSTTSGSPHEQFF
TRBD2	TRBV27	few	TRBJ2-5	TGTGCCAGCAGTTCAAAAGGGACTAGCGGGAGCGAGACCCAGTACTTC	CASSSKGTSGSETQYF
.	TRBV2	.	TRBJ1-5	TGTGCCAGCAGTGAGCAGGGACTTTCTAGCAATCAGCCCCAGCATTTT	CASSEQGLSSNQPQHF
TRBD2	TRBV5-1	.	TRBJ2-3	TGCGCCAGCACACCGGGGGGGCCCACAGATACGCAGTATTTT	CASTPGGPTDTQYF
TRBD1	TRBV12-3/TRBV12-4	.	TRBJ2-1	TGTGCCACCTCCCTGGGACAGACGAATGAGCAGTTCTTC	CATSLGQTNEQFF
.	TRBV6-5	few	TRBJ1-4	TGTGCCAGCAGTTCATCGGGGGGCGGTGAAAAACTGTTTTTT	CASSSSGGGEKLFF
.	TRBV19	.	TRBJ2-3	TGTGCCAGTAGTAATTCAGGGGCAGATACGCAGTATTTT	CASSNSGADTQYF
.	TRBV29-1	.	TRBJ2-7	TGCAGCGTTGAAGGTCACCGCCGGGACAACTCCTACGAGCAGTACTTC	CSVEGHRRDNSYEQYF
.	TRBV11-3	once	TRBJ2-1	TGTGCCAGCAGCTTAGGGGGCGGGACGGGCGAGCAGTTCTTC	CASSLGGGTGEQFF
TRBD1	TRBV6-2/TRBV6-3	.	TRBJ2-7	TGTGCCAGCAGTCCCGGACAGGGCATAGCCTACGAGCAGTACTTC	CASSPGQGIAYEQYF
.	TRBV19	.	TRBJ2-5	TGTGCCAGTAAGGACGGGGGGCTCCAAGAGACCCAGTACTTC	CASKDGGLQETQYF
TRBD1	TRBV5-4	.	TRBJ1-1	TGTGCCAGCAGCTTGACGGGACAGGGAGGAACTGAAGCTTTCTTT	CASSLTGQGGTEAFF
TRBD1	TRBV24-1	.	TRBJ2-3	TGTGCCACCAGTGACCGGGACAGGGGTAATACGCAGTATTTT	CATSDRDRGNTQYF
.	TRBV5-4	.	TRBJ2-1	TGTGCCAGCAGCTTGGGGTACTCCTCCTACAATGAGCAGTTCTTC	CASSLGYSSYNEQFF
.	TRBV11-2	few	TRBJ1-5	TGTGCCAGCAGCTTAGTACAGGGTAGTGAGCCCCAGCATTTT	CASSLVQGSEPQHF
.	TRBV29-1	.	TRBJ2-7	TGCAGCGTGGCCCCTTCGACAGCCTACGAGCAGTACTTC	CSVAPSTAYEQYF
TRBD2	TRBV28	.	TRBJ2-7	TGTGCCAGCAGTTTGGCAGCGGGAGGAACCTACGAGCAGTACTTC	CASSLAAGGTYEQYF
.	TRBV10-3	few	TRBJ2-2	TGTGCCACCTTCGGGTGGGCCGGGGAGCTGTTTTTT	CATFGWAGELFF
TRBD2	TRBV5-1	.	TRBJ2-3	TGCGCCAGCAGCTCCGGGACTACCATAACAGATACGCAGTATTTT	CASSSGTTITDTQYF
.	TRBV19	few	TRBJ1-2	TGTGCCAGTAGTATCCGGGGGAACGGCTACACCTTC	CASSIRGNGYTF
.	TRBV30	.	TRBJ2-7	TGTGCCTGGAGTGTAGACTTCTACGAGCAGTACTTC	CAWSVDFYEQYF